This T cell receptor beta chain was recorded in a study of T cell repertoires in cytomegalovirus infection. This CDR3 region has 14 residues. With 1 base removed from V and 0 bases from J, the gap between germline ends came to 7 bases. The V gene's germline CDR1 is SGHTA and CDR2 FQGNSA. In its sample, this clonotype was seen many times. TCRdb reanalysed the reads using MiXCR and keeps one entry per CDR3 protein. Of around 300,000 distinct CDR3 sequences listed, 9.5% are singletons. The TCR sequence derives from a human donor in good health (CMV status not recorded). Some clones in this sample may be carry-over from other donors' samples. The source material was PBMCs. The chain has TRBV7-2 and TRBJ2-7; possibly TRBD1 for D (5 bases). The CDR3 is CASSLVQGSYEQYF. CDR3 nucleotide sequence: TGTGCCAGCAGCTTAGTTCAGGGCTCCTACGAGCAGTACTTC.